This T cell receptor beta chain came from a study of shared clonotypes between healthy human individuals (TCRdb year 2020). Looking at the study overall: The cohort included a few men and a couple of women between 18 and 49 years of age. To estimate repertoire size and how much clonotype sharing occurs between individuals, the study deeply sequenced the blood TCR repertoires of roughly 5 healthy adults. Leukapheresis yielded between about 0.85 and 9 billion PBMCs per donor. For each donor, CD4 naive and CD4 memory were each given three plates, CD8 naive was given two plates, and CD8 memory was given one plate. Libraries were prepared and TCR repertoires were sequenced by different laboratories using diverse techniques, in order to increase sequencing depth and limit assay-specific biases.

The CDR3 covers 14 residues, taking in both the cysteine and the phenylalanine. Only the CDR3 region is kept as DNA, spanning 42 bases read in frame from base 1. Between the V and J ends, shortened by 3 bases and 4 bases respectively, the junction contains 12 bases. From a lookup of the germline V gene, CDR1 and CDR2 are MDHEN and SYDVKM. TCR CDR3 regions were amplified from genomic DNA by multiplex PCR using the deep immunoSEQ assay. For each cell subset, the extracted genomic DNA was distributed evenly across all wells of several immunoSEQ 96-well plates, and each plate served as one replicate. For sorted subsets, each replicate PCR was loaded with 200 ng genomic DNA, equivalent to 30,000 to 35,000 T cell genomes. The purified libraries were quantified using a Qubit 3.0 fluorometer, sized with a Bioanalyzer 2100, and then quantified again using the KAPA Library Quantification kit. Every immunoSEQ 96-well plate was sequenced on a dedicated single-read 150-cycle Illumina NextSeq 550 flow cell. Concerning the study's data processing: Because the immunoSEQ output held only junctional sequences and lacked quality scores, the filtering could not match the filtering applied to full-length reads. Sequences were annotated with PyIR, a Python wrapper for IgBLAST v1.9, and V/J genes and CDR3 were assigned using IMGT germline references. Reads were removed for weak V/J assignments (E-value above 1e-6), missing CDR3, stop codons, out-of-frame junctions, or ambiguous translated residues. V3J clonotypes were defined as sequences sharing the same inferred V gene, J gene, and CDR3 amino acid sequence. The percentage overlap between two repertoires was calculated by dividing the number of shared unique clonotypes by the size of the smaller repertoire. Richness of each repertoire was evaluated using RTK rarefaction, the Chao1 estimator, and Recon v2.1 estimates of unobserved clonotypes. OLGA was used to compute generation probabilities for all TCRbeta clonotypes that the gDNA method yielded from a handful of donors. This immuneACCESS table, as held by TCRdb, lists in-frame sequences with V and J called but not all clones. Of the missing ones, under half trace to an unresolved V gene in checked studies; the others have no known cause. The V and J calls and clone size are taken from that table; D and trimming were inferred from the DNA. Present in this sample are under 1,100,000 clones, 70% to 80% of which were seen just once. Over 1.3% of the sample is held by the ten biggest clonotypes.

Study-wide findings and limitations: Rarefaction of sorted-subset datasets indicated incomplete sequencing despite the large sequencing depth. Higher generation probabilities were observed for clonotypes shared by all four sorted-subset donors than for non-shared clonotypes. Naive subsets generally had larger estimated clonotype richness than memory subsets did. Across a few donors, roughly 5.4% of naive CD4, approximately 3.5% of naive CD8, 2% to 2.5% of memory CD4, and roughly 0.4% of memory CD8 clonotypes were shared. Pairwise subsampling indicated that sequencing depth was expected to affect the degree of clonotype sharing among donors. The genetic and exposure-history diversity represented was limited by the small number of donors. Only blood was sampled, and tissue TCR repertoires likely differ from those in blood.

Healthy HIV-negative adults with no recently reported acute infections or vaccinations were included as donors. Every donor was a Caucasian adult living in Nashville, Tennessee, USA. CD4+ T cells were enriched by magnetic negative selection, after which naive cells were positively selected on CD45RA and the negative fraction was taken as the memory subset. Blood was obtained by leukapheresis, after which PBMCs were separated by Ficoll-Histopaque density gradient centrifugation and cryopreserved in liquid nitrogen vapor phase. Analytical flow cytometry was used to check the purity and quantity of every magnetically sorted T cell population. Genomic DNA was isolated from each sorted fraction and quantified by UV absorbance on a Nanodrop 2000c. This clone came up a few times. Its antigen is not yet known. No much larger clonotype is one base removed from it; base qualities were not supplied.

The clonotype was recovered from a man aged 18 to 30 in good health. The rearranged segments are TRBV28 and TRBJ2-5; TRBD2 is possibly the D segment (6 matching bases). The sequenced sample consisted of memory CD4+ T cells sorted from blood. This specimen's cell subset or site label, per the study, means: CD45RA-negative fraction. The CDR3 loop reads CASSLGGGAETQYF. The nucleotides read TGTGCCAGCAGTTTGGGGGGTGGGGCAGAGACCCAGTACTTC.